The present T cell receptor (beta chain) was sequenced within a study of blood T cell repertoires in COVID-19. Study-level background: The study drew acute and convalescent COVID-19 samples from the United States, Italy and Spain. Sample material is recorded as cDNA or gDNA derived from T cells, B-cell-depleted T cells, or PBMCs.

V dropped 0 bases and J dropped 5; count of bases not matched to a gene: 7. The CDR3 has 15 residues. CDR1 ENHRY and CDR2 SYGVKD come from the germline V gene. TCRdb's table, derived via immunoSEQ multiplex PCR, lists solely in-frame clones and lacks some. The table lists about 170,000 clones, roughly 85% of them singletons, with 3.5% to 5% in the top ten. Participants' own reports of clinical history determined their cohort assignment. The specimen was PBMCs or T cells enriched from blood (not recorded which). The receptor was isolated from a woman between 50 and 59 years old who had recovered from COVID-19. The chain recombines TRBV10-3 with TRBJ2-7; TRBD2 agrees at 7 bases. The CDR3 here is CAISESSAGVHEQYV. CDR3 nucleotide sequence: TGTGCCATCAGTGAGTCATCCGCGGGAGTCCACGAGCAGTACGTC.